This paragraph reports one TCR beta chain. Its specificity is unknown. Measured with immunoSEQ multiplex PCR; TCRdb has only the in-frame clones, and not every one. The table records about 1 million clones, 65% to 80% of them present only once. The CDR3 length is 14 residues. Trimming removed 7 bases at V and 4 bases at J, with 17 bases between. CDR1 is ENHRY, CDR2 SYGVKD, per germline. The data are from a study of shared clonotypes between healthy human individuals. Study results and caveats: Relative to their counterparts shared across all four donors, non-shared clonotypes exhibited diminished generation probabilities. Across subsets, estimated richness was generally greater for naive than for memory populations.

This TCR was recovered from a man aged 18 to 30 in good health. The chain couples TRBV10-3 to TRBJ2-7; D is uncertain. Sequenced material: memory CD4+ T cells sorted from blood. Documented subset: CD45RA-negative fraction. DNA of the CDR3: TGTGCCATCACTTCGGGCGCAGATAATTACGAGCAGTACTTC. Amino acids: CAITSGADNYEQYF.